This T cell receptor (beta chain) stems from a study of regulatory T cells in long-lasting Graves disease. Indicated time point: newly diagnosed GD, antithyroid drugs for less than 3 months. The TCR library was made from RNA extracted from PBMCs. This clonotype came up a few times. The CDR3 is 15 residues long. In germline, CDR1 is MGHRA, CDR2 YSYEKL. V shed 7 bases, J shed 2 bases, and the junction held 5 bases outside the gene matches. Arm-PCR with iRepertoire HTBI primers amplified the CDR3 regions for these TCR beta libraries. TCRdb passed the multiplex PCR reads through MiXCR, listing each CDR3 protein once. The sample includes about 610,000 distinct CDR3 sequences, about 16% seen only once; the top ten take about 12%. These data were also filed under a second study, of T cells in Graves' hyperthyroidism and ophthalmopathy. This second report adds: Exclusion of a patient resulted from uncontrolled infection, other autoimmune disease, pregnancy or lactation.

The source was peripheral blood mononuclear cells (PBMCs), collected at new diagnosis, from a patient treated with antithyroid drugs. The source is a man younger than 30 with Graves disease. V gene TRBV4-1 combines with J gene TRBJ2-2; 9 nucleotides line up with TRBD1. In DNA, the CDR3 is TGCGCCAGCACAACAGGGGGCTATAACACCGGGGAGCTGTTTTTT. This sequence encodes CASTTGGYNTGELFF.